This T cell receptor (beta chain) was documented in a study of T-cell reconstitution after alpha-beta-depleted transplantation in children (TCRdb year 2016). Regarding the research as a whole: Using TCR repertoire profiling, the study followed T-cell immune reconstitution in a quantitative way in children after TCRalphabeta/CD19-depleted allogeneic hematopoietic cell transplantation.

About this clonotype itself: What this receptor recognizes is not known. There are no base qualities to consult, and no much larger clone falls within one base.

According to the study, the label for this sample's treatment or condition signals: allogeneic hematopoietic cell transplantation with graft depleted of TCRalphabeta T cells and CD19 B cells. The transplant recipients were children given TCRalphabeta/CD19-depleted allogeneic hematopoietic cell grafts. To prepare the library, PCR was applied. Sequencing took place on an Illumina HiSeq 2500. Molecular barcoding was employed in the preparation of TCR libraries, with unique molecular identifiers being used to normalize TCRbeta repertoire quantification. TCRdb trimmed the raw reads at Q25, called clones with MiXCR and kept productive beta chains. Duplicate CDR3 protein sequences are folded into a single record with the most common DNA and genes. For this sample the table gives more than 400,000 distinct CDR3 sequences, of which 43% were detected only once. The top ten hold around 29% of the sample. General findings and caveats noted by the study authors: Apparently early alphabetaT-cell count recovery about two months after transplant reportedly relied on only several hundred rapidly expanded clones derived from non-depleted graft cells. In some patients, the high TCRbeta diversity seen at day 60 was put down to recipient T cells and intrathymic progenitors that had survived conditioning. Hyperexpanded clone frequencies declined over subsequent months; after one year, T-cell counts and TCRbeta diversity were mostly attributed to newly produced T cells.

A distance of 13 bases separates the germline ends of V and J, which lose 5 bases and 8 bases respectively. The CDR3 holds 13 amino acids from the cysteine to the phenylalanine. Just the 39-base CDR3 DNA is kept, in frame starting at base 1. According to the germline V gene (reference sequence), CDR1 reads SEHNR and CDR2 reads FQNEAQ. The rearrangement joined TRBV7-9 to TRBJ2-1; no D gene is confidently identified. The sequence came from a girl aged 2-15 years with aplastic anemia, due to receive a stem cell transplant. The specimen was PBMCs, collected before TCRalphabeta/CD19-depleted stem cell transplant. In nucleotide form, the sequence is TGTGCCAGCAGCCCCAGTGGCGAGGATGAGCAGTTCTTC. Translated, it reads CASSPSGEDEQFF.